This record concerns one T cell receptor (beta chain) sequence. The antigen remains undetermined. The CDR3 sequence is 15 residues long. Germline assignment: CDR1 SGHRS and CDR2 YFSETQ. The V gene lost 0 bases and the J gene lost 0 bases, with 10 bases spanning the gap. This sample is part of a study of T cell responses to AZD1222 COVID-19 vaccine. The study's findings and limits: When two AZD1222 doses had been given, Spike-specific TCR breadth and depth rose. Repertoires were obtained solely post-peak T cell response.

Generated by immunoSEQ multiplex PCR, the TCRdb table keeps only in-frame clones and is missing some. The sample contains around 150,000 clones, around 90% of which appear only once. This clonotype was obtained from an adult who received the AZD1222 COVID-19 vaccine. The J gene is TRBJ2-7, the V gene TRBV5-1; D is perhaps TRBD1 or TRBD2 (5 bases each). The sample here was peripheral blood, taken 28 days after the second AZD1222 dose. CDR3: CASSLGWGSSYEQYF. CDR3 sequence (DNA): TGCGCCAGCAGCTTGGGGTGGGGGAGCTCCTACGAGCAGTACTTC.